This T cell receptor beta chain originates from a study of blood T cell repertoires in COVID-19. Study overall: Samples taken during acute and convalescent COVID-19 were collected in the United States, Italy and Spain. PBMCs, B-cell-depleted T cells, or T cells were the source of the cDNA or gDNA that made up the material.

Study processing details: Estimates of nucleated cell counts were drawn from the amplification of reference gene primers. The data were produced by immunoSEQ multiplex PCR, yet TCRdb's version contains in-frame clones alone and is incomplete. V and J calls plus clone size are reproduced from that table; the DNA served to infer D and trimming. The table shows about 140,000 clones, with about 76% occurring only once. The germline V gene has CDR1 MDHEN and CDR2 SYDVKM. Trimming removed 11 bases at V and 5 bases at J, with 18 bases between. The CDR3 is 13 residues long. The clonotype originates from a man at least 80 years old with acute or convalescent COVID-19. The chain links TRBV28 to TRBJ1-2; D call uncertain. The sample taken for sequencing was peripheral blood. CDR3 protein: CAVNPPGIYGYTF. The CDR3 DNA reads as TGTGCCGTAAACCCCCCGGGGATATATGGCTACACCTTC.